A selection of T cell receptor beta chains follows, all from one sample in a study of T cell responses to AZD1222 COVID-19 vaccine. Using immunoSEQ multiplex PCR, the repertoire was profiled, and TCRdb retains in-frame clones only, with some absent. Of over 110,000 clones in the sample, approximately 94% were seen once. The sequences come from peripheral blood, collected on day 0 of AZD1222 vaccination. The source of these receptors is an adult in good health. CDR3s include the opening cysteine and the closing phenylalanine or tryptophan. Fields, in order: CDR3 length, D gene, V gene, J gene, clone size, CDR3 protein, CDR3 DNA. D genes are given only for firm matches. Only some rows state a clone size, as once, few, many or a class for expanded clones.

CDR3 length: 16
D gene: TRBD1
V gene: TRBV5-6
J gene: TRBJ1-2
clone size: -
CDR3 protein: CASSYPGTGEHYGYTF
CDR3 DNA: TGTGCCAGCAGCTACCCCGGGACAGGGGAACACTATGGCTACACCTTC

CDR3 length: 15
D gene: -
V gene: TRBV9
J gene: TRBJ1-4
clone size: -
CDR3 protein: CASSVGTVTNEKLFF
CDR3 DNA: TGTGCCAGCAGCGTAGGTACAGTCACTAATGAAAAACTGTTTTTT

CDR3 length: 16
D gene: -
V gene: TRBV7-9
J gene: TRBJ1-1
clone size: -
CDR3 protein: CASSLLGISLRGEAFF
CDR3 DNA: TGTGCCAGCAGCTTATTGGGGATCTCATTGAGGGGTGAAGCTTTCTTT

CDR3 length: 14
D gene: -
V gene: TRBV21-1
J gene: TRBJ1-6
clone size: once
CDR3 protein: CASSSGGGNSPLHF
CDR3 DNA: TGTGCCAGCAGCAGCGGGGGAGGGAATTCACCCCTCCACTTT

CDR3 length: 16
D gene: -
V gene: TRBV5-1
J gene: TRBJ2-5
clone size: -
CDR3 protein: CASSPTKDPNLETQYF
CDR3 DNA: TGCGCCAGCAGCCCGACCAAGGACCCCAATTTGGAGACCCAGTACTTC

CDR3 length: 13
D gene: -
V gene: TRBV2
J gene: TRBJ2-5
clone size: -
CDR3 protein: CASSGLWGETQYF
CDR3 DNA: TGTGCCAGCAGTGGCCTTTGGGGGGAGACCCAGTACTTC

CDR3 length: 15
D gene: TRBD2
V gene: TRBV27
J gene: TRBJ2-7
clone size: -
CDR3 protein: CASSLFREGSSEQYF
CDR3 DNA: TGTGCCAGCAGTTTATTTCGGGAGGGCTCGTCCGAGCAGTACTTC

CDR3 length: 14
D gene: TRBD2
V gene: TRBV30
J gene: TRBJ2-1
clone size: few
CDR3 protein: CAWSGTSAYNEQFF
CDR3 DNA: TGTGCCTGGAGTGGAACTAGCGCCTACAATGAGCAGTTCTTC

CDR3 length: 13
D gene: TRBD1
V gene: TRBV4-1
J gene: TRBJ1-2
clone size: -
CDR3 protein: CASSQDLLRDSTF
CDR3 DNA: TGCGCCAGCAGCCAAGACTTATTACGGGACAGCACCTTC

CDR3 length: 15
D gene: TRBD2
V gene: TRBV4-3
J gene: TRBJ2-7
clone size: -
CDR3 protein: CASSQEASGISEQYF
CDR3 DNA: TGCGCCAGCAGCCAAGAGGCTAGCGGGATCTCCGAGCAGTACTTC

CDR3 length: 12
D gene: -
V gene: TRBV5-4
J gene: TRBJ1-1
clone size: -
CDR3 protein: CASSPPGGEAFF
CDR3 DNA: TGTGCCAGCAGCCCTCCCGGGGGGGAAGCTTTCTTT

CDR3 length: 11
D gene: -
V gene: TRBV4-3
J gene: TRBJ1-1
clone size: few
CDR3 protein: CASSQGREAFF
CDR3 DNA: TGCGCCAGCAGCCAAGGACGTGAAGCTTTCTTT

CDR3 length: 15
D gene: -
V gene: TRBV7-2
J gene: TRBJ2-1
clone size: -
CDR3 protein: CASSLGVGSYNEQFF
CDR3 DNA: TGTGCCAGCAGCTTAGGAGTAGGATCCTACAATGAGCAGTTCTTC

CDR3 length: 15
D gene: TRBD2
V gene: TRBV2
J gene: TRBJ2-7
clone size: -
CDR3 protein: CASGLAGLRSYEQYF
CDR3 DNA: TGTGCCAGCGGCCTAGCGGGACTTCGATCCTACGAGCAGTACTTC

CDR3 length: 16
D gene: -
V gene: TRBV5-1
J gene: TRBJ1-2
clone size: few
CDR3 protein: CASSLHPGQGNYGYTF
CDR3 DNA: TGCGCCAGCAGCTTGCACCCGGGGCAGGGTAACTATGGCTACACCTTC